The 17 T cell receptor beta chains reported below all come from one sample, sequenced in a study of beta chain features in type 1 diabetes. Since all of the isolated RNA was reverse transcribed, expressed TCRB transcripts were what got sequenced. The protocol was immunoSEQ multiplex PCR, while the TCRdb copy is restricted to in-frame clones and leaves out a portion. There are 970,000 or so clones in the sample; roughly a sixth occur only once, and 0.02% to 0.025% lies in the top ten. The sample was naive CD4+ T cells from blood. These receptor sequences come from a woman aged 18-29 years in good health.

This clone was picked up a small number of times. The CDR3 bases are TGTGCCAGCAGCCGCGGGACTAGCGGGGCGGATACGCAGTATTTT. This codes for CASSRGTSGADTQYF. This chain joins TRBV28 and TRBJ2-3; 13 bases are a match to TRBD2. CDR1 and CDR2 (germline): MDHEN, SYDVKM. This CDR3 is 15 amino acids long. The V segment lost 6 bases and the J segment 6 bases; nucleotides outside the gene matches: 6.

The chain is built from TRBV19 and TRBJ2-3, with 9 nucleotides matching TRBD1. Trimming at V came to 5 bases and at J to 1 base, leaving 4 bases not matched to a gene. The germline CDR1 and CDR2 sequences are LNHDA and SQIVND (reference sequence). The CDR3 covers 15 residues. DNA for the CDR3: TGTGCCAGTAGTCCTCGGGACAGGGGCACAGATACGCAGTATTTT. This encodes CASSPRDRGTDTQYF.

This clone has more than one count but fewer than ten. The CDR3 loop is CASSLEFGGYTF. DNA of the CDR3: TGTGCCAGCAGCTTAGAATTTGGGGGCTACACCTTC. V gene TRBV7-2 combines with J gene TRBJ1-2; D gene ambiguous. CDR1 and CDR2 from the germline V gene are SGHTA and FQGNSA. The CDR3 covers 12 residues. Trimming stripped 1 base from V and 8 bases from J, with 8 bases between.

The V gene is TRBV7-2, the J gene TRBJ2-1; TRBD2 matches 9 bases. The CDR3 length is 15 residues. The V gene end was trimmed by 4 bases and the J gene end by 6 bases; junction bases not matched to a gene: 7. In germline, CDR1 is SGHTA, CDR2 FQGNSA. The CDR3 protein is CASSSIAGAGNEQFF. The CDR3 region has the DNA TGTGCCAGCAGCTCGATAGCGGGAGCCGGCAATGAGCAGTTCTTC.

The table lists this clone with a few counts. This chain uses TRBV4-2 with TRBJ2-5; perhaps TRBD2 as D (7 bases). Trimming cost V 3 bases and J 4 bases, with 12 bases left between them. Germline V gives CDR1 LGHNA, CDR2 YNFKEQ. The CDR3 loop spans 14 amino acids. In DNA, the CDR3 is TGTGCCAGCAGCCAGCGGGGGCGGCTAGAGACCCAGTACTTC. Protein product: CASSQRGRLETQYF.

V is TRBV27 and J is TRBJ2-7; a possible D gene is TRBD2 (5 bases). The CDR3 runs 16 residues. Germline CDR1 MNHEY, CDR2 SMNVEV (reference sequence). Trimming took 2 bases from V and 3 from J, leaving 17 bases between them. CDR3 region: CASSLRSISEGYEQYF. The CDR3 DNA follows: TGTGCCAGCAGTTTAAGGAGTATTAGCGAGGGCTACGAGCAGTACTTC.

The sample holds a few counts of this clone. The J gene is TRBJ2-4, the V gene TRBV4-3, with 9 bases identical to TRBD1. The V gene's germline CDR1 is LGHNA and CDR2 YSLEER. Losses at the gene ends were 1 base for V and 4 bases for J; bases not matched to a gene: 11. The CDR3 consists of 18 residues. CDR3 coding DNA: TGCGCCAGCAGCCAAGGGTCCGGGACAGGGACTCTAAAAAACATTCAGTACTTC. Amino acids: CASSQGSGTGTLKNIQYF.

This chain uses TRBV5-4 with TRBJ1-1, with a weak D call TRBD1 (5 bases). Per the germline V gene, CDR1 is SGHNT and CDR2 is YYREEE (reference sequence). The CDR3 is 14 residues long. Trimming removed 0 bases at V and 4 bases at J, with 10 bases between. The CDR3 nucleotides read TGTGCCAGCAGCTTGGGCTCCAGGGTCACTGAAGCTTTCTTT. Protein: CASSLGSRVTEAFF.

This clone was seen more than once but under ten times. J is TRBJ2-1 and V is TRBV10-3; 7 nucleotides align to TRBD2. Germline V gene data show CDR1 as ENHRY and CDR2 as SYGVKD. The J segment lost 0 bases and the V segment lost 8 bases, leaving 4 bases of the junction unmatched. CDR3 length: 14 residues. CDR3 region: CAIESGISYNEQFF. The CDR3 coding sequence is TGTGCCATCGAGAGCGGGATCTCCTACAATGAGCAGTTCTTC.

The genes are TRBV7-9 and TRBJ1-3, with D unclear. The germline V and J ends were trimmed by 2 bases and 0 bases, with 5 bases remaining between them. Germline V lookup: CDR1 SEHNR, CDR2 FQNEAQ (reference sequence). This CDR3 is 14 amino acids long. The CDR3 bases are TGTGCCAGCAGCTTATATTTCTCTGGAAACACCATATATTTT. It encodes CASSLYFSGNTIYF.

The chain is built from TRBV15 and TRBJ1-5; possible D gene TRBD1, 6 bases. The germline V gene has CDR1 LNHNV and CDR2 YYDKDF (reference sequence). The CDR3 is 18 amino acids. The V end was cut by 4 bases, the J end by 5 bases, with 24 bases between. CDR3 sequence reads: CATSKYRQASSGYQPQHF. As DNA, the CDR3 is TGTGCCACCAGCAAATACAGACAGGCCTCGTCGGGCTATCAGCCCCAGCATTTT.

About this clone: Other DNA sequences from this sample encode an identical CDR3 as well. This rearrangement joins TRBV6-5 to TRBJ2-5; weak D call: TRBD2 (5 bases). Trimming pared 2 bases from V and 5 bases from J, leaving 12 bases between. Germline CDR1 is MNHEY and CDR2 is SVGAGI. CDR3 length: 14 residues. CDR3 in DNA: TGTGCCAGCAGTTACGGTCCCGGCGGGGAGACCCAGTACTTC. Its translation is CASSYGPGGETQYF.

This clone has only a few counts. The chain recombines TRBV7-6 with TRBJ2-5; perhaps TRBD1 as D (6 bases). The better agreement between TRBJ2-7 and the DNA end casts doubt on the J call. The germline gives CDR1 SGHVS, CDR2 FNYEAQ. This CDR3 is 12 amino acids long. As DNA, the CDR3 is TGTGCCAGCAGTCAGAGGGGGTACGAGCAGTACTTC. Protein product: CASSQRGYEQYF.

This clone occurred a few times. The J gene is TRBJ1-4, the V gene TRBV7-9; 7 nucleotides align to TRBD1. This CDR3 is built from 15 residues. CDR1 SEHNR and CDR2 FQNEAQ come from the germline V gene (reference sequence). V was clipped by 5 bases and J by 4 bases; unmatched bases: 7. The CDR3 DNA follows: TGTGCCAGCAGCCCTATCGGGACAGATAATGAAAAACTGTTTTTT. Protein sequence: CASSPIGTDNEKLFF.

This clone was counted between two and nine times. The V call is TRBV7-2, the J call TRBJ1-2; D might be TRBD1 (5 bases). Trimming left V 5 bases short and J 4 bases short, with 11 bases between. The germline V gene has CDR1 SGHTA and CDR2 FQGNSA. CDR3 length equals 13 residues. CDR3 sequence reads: CASSPTGPYGYTF. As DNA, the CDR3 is TGTGCCAGCAGCCCTACAGGCCCCTATGGCTACACCTTC.

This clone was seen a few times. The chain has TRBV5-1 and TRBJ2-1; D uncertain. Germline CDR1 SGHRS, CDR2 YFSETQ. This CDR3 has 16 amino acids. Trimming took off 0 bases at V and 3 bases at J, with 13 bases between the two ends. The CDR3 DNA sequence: TGCGCCAGCAGCTTGGGGGAAGGGATACTCTACAATGAGCAGTTCTTC. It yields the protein CASSLGEGILYNEQFF.

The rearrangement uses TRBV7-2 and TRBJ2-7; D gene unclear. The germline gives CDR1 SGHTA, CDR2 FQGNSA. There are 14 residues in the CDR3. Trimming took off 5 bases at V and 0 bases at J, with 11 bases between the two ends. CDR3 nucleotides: TGTGCCAGCAGCCCCTCTGCGAACTCCTACGAGCAGTACTTC. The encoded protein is CASSPSANSYEQYF.